This record concerns one T cell receptor beta chain sequence. The antigen is unknown. TCRdb passed the RT-PCR reads through MiXCR, listing each CDR3 protein once. Among 450,000 to 550,000 distinct CDR3 sequences listed, about 25% were seen once. CDR3 length equals 12 residues. Germline-derived CDR1 and CDR2 are SGHVS and FQNEAQ. V gave up 6 bases and J gave up 3 bases, with 8 bases separating them. This record comes from a study of response to subunit inactivated influenza vaccine. Notes on the study in general: After each seasonal influenza vaccination, few new T cells are recruited, the authors suggested.

The source was CD4+ T cells sorted from PBMCs, collected more than 4 days after vaccination. The sequence came from a man between 50 and 59 years old who received an inactivated influenza vaccine. The chain is built from TRBV7-8 and TRBJ2-5, with D perhaps matching TRBD1 or TRBD2 (5 bases each). CDR3 sequence (DNA): TGTGCCAGCAGAGGGACGGAAGAGACCCAGTACTTC. Protein product: CASRGTEETQYF.